Here is one TCR beta chain with its context. The specificity of this receptor is unknown. No base quality values were provided; no much bigger clone lies one nucleotide off. The germline V end is reduced by 2 bases and the J end by 6 bases; junction bases left unmatched: 1. The CDR3 contains 15 residues, cysteine and phenylalanine counted. The CDR3 DNA has 45 bases and is translated from base 1. The germline V gene (reference sequence) gives CDR1 as MNHEY and CDR2 as SMNVEV. This record comes from a study of cytomegalovirus exposure and HLA in healthy donors (dated by TCRdb to 2015 to 2018). Study-wide context: In an earlier analysis of 587 of the donors, around 290 Gb of sequence data and approximately 120 million unique TCR beta sequences from roughly 200 million T cells were reported. Among about 400 genotyped donors of the cohort, an average of approximately 200,000 unique TCR beta nucleotide sequences was sequenced per donor, of which roughly 17% were non-productive. Roughly five DR-DQ haplotypes were treated as single units for association and clustering because of strong linkage in the cohort. In addition to the first cohort of 666 subjects, a separate validation cohort of about 120 different subjects was used. To decide whether each TCR beta V gene segment behaved as functional or pseudogenic, an earlier analysis of nearly 600 of the donors relied on high-throughput TCR beta sequencing. To study patterns of TCR occurrence, a later analysis re-analyzed previously published TCR beta repertoires from several hundred donors and added high-resolution HLA genotyping. A later genetic analysis took genome-wide SNP genotypes for about three fifths of the 666 donors and used that subset as a discovery cohort. An early release covering 550 to 700 HLA-typed donors comprised roughly 300 gigabases of sequencing data and approximately 85 million unique TCR sequences. Class I and class II HLA loci were covered by the typing at four-digit resolution. Every repertoire in the discovery cohort had been generated on one and the same sequencing platform. The later analysis used no new phenotypic data to find candidate immune exposures, relying instead on TCR beta sequences and their occurrence across donors. Of the roughly 400 genotyped donors, roughly 76% were placed in the genetic ancestry cluster associated with self-reported Caucasian donors. The number of typed donors differed by locus: roughly 629-640 for A, B, C, DRB1 and DQB1; 522 for DQA1; about 600 for DPA1; and around 470 for DPB1. The study combined high-throughput TCR immunosequencing, statistical association of individual TCRs with disease status, and machine learning to predict cytomegalovirus infection status. Donor age, sex, ethnicity and CMV serostatus were compiled alongside the repertoire data. The study used immunosequencing to profile the T cell repertoires of several hundred subjects and linked those repertoires to cytomegalovirus serostatus. The study aimed to test whether signatures of past pathogen exposure could be identified by cataloging public T cell receptors. The study at large found these results: Assigning TCR associations to individual alleles was difficult when HLA alleles, especially DR and DQ, strongly co-occurred. CMV serostatus was the only immune exposure information available for the cohort. Broadly in line with IMGT annotations, most TCR beta V segments showed up in productive rearrangements about 87% or about 30% of the time in an earlier analysis of approximately 600 of the donors. A later analysis found that most CMV-associated TCR beta chains appeared HLA-restricted, with HLA associations seemingly driven largely by CMV exposure. Compared with equally common non-associated chains, HLA-associated TCR beta chains in a later analysis were more clonally expanded and had lower generation probabilities. Because HLA typing was unavailable for some donors at each locus, only the typed subset was used in association tests. The cohort was sequenced for TCR beta chains only, and without alpha or paired-chain data the features that could be detected were limited. A few of the identified cytomegalovirus-associated TCR beta chains were confirmed in vitro to be specific for cytomegalovirus antigens. Most TCR sequences were observed very rarely across donors, whereas some public TCRs were present in many individuals. Cytomegalovirus status was reported to be diagnosed by the classifier with high specificity and sensitivity in both the original and validation cohorts. Linkage disequilibrium might explain the correlated functional status among segregating V segments, but an unknown experimental factor could not be ruled out. A later analysis reported that several top co-occurrence clusters appeared linked to parvovirus B19, influenza, CMV and Epstein-Barr virus. A later genetic analysis reported fewer N-insertions in productive TCRs among donors in an Asian-associated ancestry cluster than the roughly 620-donor mean. The authors suggested that the approach could potentially be extended to other disease states and immunological phenotypes. In a later analysis, TCR association rates were found to vary across HLA loci, with the most associated TCRs seen for DRB1 alleles and the fewest for HLA-C alleles. In a later analysis, more than 15,000 TCR beta sequences were associated with specific HLA alleles at a false discovery rate of 0.05. Roughly uniform sequencing depth across donors was assumed in presence/absence analyses, although this assumption may not hold. Because counts were too low, roughly 17 rarely observed V segments, including chromosome 9 orphons, were left out of the earlier analysis of over 550 of the donors. A further reported finding was that TCR beta sequences accurately predicted the HLA-A and HLA-B alleles for most subjects in the first cohort. The study gave a list of under 200 TCR beta chains associated with cytomegalovirus. An association between a missense DCLRE1C variant and V-gene and J-gene trimming of TCR beta chains was found in a later genetic analysis and replicated in an independent cohort. The sequencing pipeline was judged likely to have produced a cluster of highly shared sequence variants as a technical artifact. Because the 87-base-pair reads could not distinguish some IMGT-functional V segments, including TRBV6-2 and TRBV6-3, those segments were excluded.

Receptor libraries were prepared by the immunoSEQ multiplex PCR assay. A mixture of 60 forward primers for TCR Vbeta segments and 13 reverse primers for TCR Jbeta segments was used in the multiplex PCR. Amplification of the CDR3 region of rearranged TCR beta genes was performed with a multiplex PCR assay on genomic DNA. Amplified TCR beta libraries were sequenced as 87-base-pair reads on the Illumina HiSeq System. Processing in the source paper ran as follows. Across the roughly 670 repertoires, a later analysis counted roughly 84 million unique TCR beta chains, some 11 million of which were shared by at least two donors. Raw reads were error-corrected and collapsed into unique sequences by a nearest-neighbor algorithm in which closely related sequences were merged to remove PCR and sequencing errors. Alignment of CDR3 sequences to IMGT reference sequences was used to assign V, D and J gene segments. For a sequence to be retained, a match of at least six nucleotides to both a V gene segment and a J gene segment was required. Rearrangements were classified as productive when the CDR3 lacked stop codons and remained in frame with V and J, and all other rearrangements were classified as non-productive. Following IMGT convention, CDR3 was defined as the stretch from the second conserved V-encoded cysteine to the conserved J-encoded phenylalanine. Sequences without an unambiguous match to a single V gene segment were excluded from the earlier analysis of about 630 of the donors. In an earlier analysis of approximately 590 of the donors, a V segment was called functional when productive rearrangements were above 56.7%, and segregating when the standard deviation between donors exceeded 5%. A statistical classification framework was developed to diagnose cytomegalovirus status using the catalog of TCR beta chain sequences. In a later analysis, V and J genes were assigned by comparing TCR nucleotide sequences against IMGT/GENE-DB human TR gene sequences. A later analysis assigned CDR3 sequences and most-parsimonious VDJ recombination scenarios with the TCRdist pipeline. A later analysis defined each TCR beta chain by its CDR3 amino acid sequence plus V-gene family, and excluded reads lacking a unique V-gene family. As a way to deal with suspected cross-contamination and a sequencing artifact, a later analysis dropped over 550 nucleotide sequences that were highly shared and had low generation probability. For each public chain, a later analysis derived a clonal expansion index from normalized ranks of inferred template counts within each repertoire. Generation probabilities in a later analysis came from a VDJ recombination model fitted to out-of-frame rearrangements, and those results were checked against IGoR. In a later analysis, TCR-TCR, TCR-HLA and TCR-CMV co-occurrence was scored with hypergeometric tests, and a repertoire-size bias correction was applied to TCR pairs. False discovery rates were estimated in a later analysis by permuting HLA or CMV assignments 20 times. In a later analysis, co-occurring TCRs were grouped using DBSCAN, and TCRdist sequence similarity was added for clustering within HLA-allele-positive subsets. For co-occurrence clustering, repertoires with fewer than 30,000 or more than 120,000 public chains were excluded, along with 4 to 6 repertoires with anomalous nucleotide sharing. Sourced from immuneACCESS, this table was stored by TCRdb with only in-frame sequences that have V and J called. A share of the clones is absent; for the studies checked, an unresolved V gene accounts for under half, and the remainder has no known explanation. Clone size and the V and J calls come from that table; the DNA yielded D and trimming. The sample contains 120,000 or so clones, over 65% of them found a single time. The ten largest clones take up roughly a tenth of the sample.

The cohort was made up of 666 healthy bone marrow donors. At the time of sampling, every cohort member was nominally healthy, though immune exposures that went unrecorded were likely present. The donor was CMV seropositive and belonged to the group of 250 to 350 seropositive cohort members. Each donor provided a peripheral blood sample, and peripheral blood mononuclear cells were used for TCR beta sequencing. Genomic DNA was extracted from the blood cell samples with the Qiagen DNeasy Blood Extraction Kit. The TCR originated in a man aged 30 to 45 in good health and CMV-seropositive. The V gene is TRBV27 and the J gene is TRBJ2-1; TRBD2 aligns with 13 central bases. The sequencing input was PBMCs. This receptor has the CDR3 CASSLGTSGVNEQFF. The DNA sequence is given as TGTGCCAGCAGTTTAGGGACTAGCGGGGTCAATGAGCAGTTCTTC.